The 10 T cell receptor beta chains reported below all come from one sample, sequenced in a study of T cell responses to AZD1222 COVID-19 vaccine. The assay was immunoSEQ multiplex PCR, and TCRdb's table has in-frame clones only and misses some. Of 100,000 to 120,000 clones in the sample, nearly 90% were seen once. Sequenced here: peripheral blood, sampled on day 0 of AZD1222 vaccination. The source is an adult in good health.

The V call is TRBV6-2 or TRBV6-3, the J call TRBJ1-5; 7 positions match TRBD1. CDR1 and CDR2 from the germline V gene are MNHEY and SVGEGT. After removal of 1 base from V and 0 bases from J, the junction contained 6 bases not matched to a gene. This CDR3 region has 17 residues. The CDR3 loop reads CASSYWGGTDSNQPQHF. In DNA form, the CDR3 reads TGTGCCAGCAGTTACTGGGGAGGGACAGATAGCAATCAGCCCCAGCATTTT.

This clone was seen just once. The chain carries TRBV19 and TRBJ1-2; no firm D call. V dropped 7 bases and J dropped 5 bases, with 17 bases sitting between them. The CDR3 totals 14 residues. CDR1 is LNHDA, CDR2 SQIVND, per germline (reference sequence). For the CDR3, the DNA is TGTGCCAGTACCAACCCCGGACTCCTGTATGGCTACACCTTC. Translating it yields CASTNPGLLYGYTF.

V usage is TRBV5-6 and J usage is TRBJ2-7; TRBD1 agrees at 11 bases. J was trimmed by 4 bases and V by 3 bases; bases with no gene match: 9. The CDR3 runs 16 residues. CDR1 is SGHDT, CDR2 YYEEEE, per germline. Here the CDR3 reads CASSSLGQGGLYEQYF. The CDR3 DNA reads as TGTGCCAGCAGCTCCCTGGGACAGGGGGGCCTGTACGAGCAGTACTTC.

This rearrangement joins TRBV5-6 to TRBJ2-2; 13 bases match TRBD2. The CDR3 runs 17 residues. The V gene's germline CDR1 is SGHDT and CDR2 YYEEEE. The trim removed 4 bases at V and 3 bases at J, leaving 6 bases unmatched. The CDR3 spells CASSLRLAGGHTGELFF. Here the CDR3 DNA reads TGTGCCAGCAGCCTCCGACTAGCGGGGGGACACACCGGGGAGCTGTTTTTT. Using reference TRBV5-6 and TRBJ2-2 for the parts outside the CDR3, the full variable domain is DAGVTQSPTHLIKTRGQQVTLRCSPKSGHDTVSWYQQALGQGPQFIFQYYEEEERQRGNFPDRFSGHQFPNYSSELNVNALLLGDSALYLCASSLRLAGGHTGELFFGEGSRLTVL.

This chain connects TRBV15 to TRBJ2-7, with 8 bases lining up with TRBD1. The CDR3 runs 15 residues. Unmatched junction bases numbered 11, after V lost 5 bases and J lost 5 bases. Germline loops: CDR1 LNHNV, CDR2 YYDKDF (reference sequence). The CDR3 DNA follows: TGTGCCACCAGCCGCGGACAGGGCCGTGTTCACGAGCAGTACTTC. Translating gives CATSRGQGRVHEQYF.

CDR3 in DNA: TGTGCCAGCAGTGAAGAAGGGACTAACTATGGCTACACCTTC. As protein: CASSEEGTNYGYTF. The chain uses TRBV6-1 and TRBJ1-2; D is unclear. Germline values: CDR1 MNHNS, CDR2 SASEGT. The V end lost 1 base, the J end lost 0 bases, and 6 bases lay between the germline ends. The CDR3 sequence is 14 residues long.

This chain links TRBV3-1 (or the pseudogene TRBV3-2) with TRBJ1-1, with unresolved D. Germline V gene lookup returns CDR1 LGHDT and CDR2 YNNKEL (reference sequence). V gave up 1 base and J gave up 10 bases, with 13 bases separating them. The CDR3 extends over 13 amino acids. In DNA form, the CDR3 reads TGTGCCAGCAGCCAAGGCGACGCATTAGGAGCTTTCTTT. It is translated as CASSQGDALGAFF.

CDR3: CASSVVGGRFDEQFF. The CDR3 DNA reads TGTGCCAGCAGCGTAGTGGGAGGGAGGTTCGATGAGCAGTTCTTC. This chain joins TRBV9 and TRBJ2-1; 7 bases are a match to TRBD2. This CDR3 has 15 amino acids. Germline V gene sequence: CDR1 SGDLS, CDR2 YYNGEE. The junction had 8 bases not matched to a gene; V was cut back by 0 bases and J by 8 bases. Complete variable domain (other parts from reference TRBV9 and TRBJ2-1): DSGVTQTPKHLITATGQRVTLRCSPRSGDLSVYWYQQSLDQGLQFLIQYYNGEERAKGNILERFSAQQFPDLHSELNLSSLELGDSALYFCASSVVGGRFDEQFFGPGTRLTVL.

The CDR3 DNA sequence: TGCGCCAGCGGGAGGGGAGAGAGCACAGATACGCAGTATTTT. Protein sequence: CASGRGESTDTQYF. The chain joins TRBV5-1 to TRBJ2-3, with 7 bases that match TRBD2. The J segment lost 0 bases and the V segment lost 7 bases, leaving 5 bases of the junction unmatched. Germline V gene lookup returns CDR1 SGHRS and CDR2 YFSETQ. This CDR3 has 14 residues.

This chain links TRBV3-1 (or the pseudogene TRBV3-2) with TRBJ2-4; D gene ambiguous. Trimming stripped 3 bases from V and 0 bases from J, with 12 bases between. The CDR3 sequence is 16 residues long. Germline CDR1 reads LGHDT; CDR2 reads YNNKEL (reference sequence). This CDR3 reads CASSHSSPIAKNIQYF. For the CDR3, the DNA is TGTGCCAGCAGCCATAGTTCCCCGATAGCCAAAAACATTCAGTACTTC.